The following is a T cell receptor beta chain sequence with its context. Its specificity is not known. The V end lost 8 bases, the J end lost 5 bases, and 21 bases lay between the germline ends. The CDR3 length is 15 residues. The source of the sample is a study of T cell repertoires in cytomegalovirus infection. On the study more broadly: CMV epitopes that were recently identified and HLA-C-restricted were used alongside well-studied HLA-B-restricted ones. From public TCR beta signatures came an indication of both CMV infection and matching HLA type.

One entry per CDR3 protein results from TCRdb running MiXCR on the reads. The table includes a few hundred thousand distinct CDR3 sequences, roughly a third detected once. Study-wide findings and caveats: There were HLA-C-restricted CMV-specific TCR beta clonotypes dominating the ex vivo response. Identification of carriers of CMV plus the relevant HLA was achieved through cumulative public TCR beta family frequency.

The sequence was obtained from a human donor in good health (CMV status not recorded). Some clones in this sample may be carry-over from other donors' samples. This material consisted of cultured PBMCs, taken from culture after CMV antigen stimulation. The rearrangement uses TRBV7-1 and TRBJ2-5; D is possibly TRBD1 or TRBD2 (5 bases each). TRBV7-1 is an ORF for which the function is uncertain. The CDR3 region is CASEERGGVDETQYF. CDR3 nucleotides: TGTGCCAGCGAAGAGAGGGGCGGAGTTGACGAGACCCAGTACTTC.